These 14 T cell receptor beta chains were all obtained from the same sample, sequenced in a study of persistence of HIV-infected CD4 T cells. The immunoSEQ assay was version 4, run in survey mode. The method was immunoSEQ multiplex PCR; TCRdb's version includes in-frame clones alone and lacks a portion of them. Of roughly 17,000 clones in the sample, less than 70% were seen once. These TCRs' antigens remain unknown. Lysates of CMV-infected fibroblasts at 8 to 10 ug/mL stimulated these cells. Responding CD4+ T cells were sorted by upregulation of both CD40 ligand and CD69. This specimen was CD4+ T cells sorted from PBMCs after roughly 17-hour stimulation, taken from a patient who received antiretroviral therapy. These receptors all stem from an adult woman with HIV who was CMV-seropositive.

The J gene is TRBJ1-2, the V gene TRBV27; 7 nucleotides match TRBD1. CDR1 is MNHEY, CDR2 SMNVEV, per germline (reference sequence). V lost 0 bases, J lost 0 bases, and 7 bases stayed unmatched. This CDR3 region has 17 residues. CDR3 sequence: CASSLSTGHGANYGYTF. The CDR3 DNA reads as TGTGCCAGCAGTTTATCGACAGGGCACGGGGCTAACTATGGCTACACCTTC.

This clone was recorded once. The rearrangement joins TRBV12-3 or TRBV12-4 to TRBJ1-1; D might be TRBD1 (6 bases). This CDR3 is 13 amino acids long. V was trimmed by 1 base and J by 3 bases, leaving 6 bases between them. In DNA form, the CDR3 reads TGTGCCAGCAGTTTAGGACAGGACACTGAAGCTTTCTTT. As protein: CASSLGQDTEAFF.

This clone has only a few counts. CDR3 region: CASSFATGSTEAFF. Written as DNA, the CDR3 is TGTGCCAGCAGCTTCGCGACAGGGAGCACTGAAGCTTTCTTT. The chain combines TRBV9 with TRBJ1-1, with 7 bases aligning to TRBD1. There are 14 residues in the CDR3. Germline-derived CDR1 and CDR2 are SGDLS and YYNGEE. V shed 4 bases and J 4 bases; nucleotides not matched to a gene: 7.

The genes are TRBV5-4 and TRBJ1-2; D is undetermined. CDR3 length equals 14 residues. V lost 3 bases to trimming and J lost 5 bases, with 14 bases between them. Germline CDR1 SGHNT, CDR2 YYREEE (reference sequence). The CDR3 DNA sequence: TGTGCCAGCAGCTCGGACCCTCCAATGTATGGCTACACCTTC. Translated: CASSSDPPMYGYTF.

The rearrangement uses TRBV6-5 and TRBJ1-3; a possible D gene is TRBD1 (5 bases). Germline CDR1 reads MNHEY; CDR2 reads SVGAGI. V was shortened by 6 bases and J by 4 bases, with 13 bases between the two germline ends. The CDR3 contains 14 residues. CDR3 sequence: CASRPNRSGNTIYF. CDR3 sequence (DNA): TGTGCCAGCAGGCCTAACAGGTCCGGAAACACCATATATTTT.

This clone is medium-sized by share. Distinct nucleotide sequences in the sample also encode this CDR3. The rearrangement uses TRBV7-2 and TRBJ1-2; D uncertain. The V end lost 5 bases, the J end lost 4 bases, and 17 bases lay between the germline ends. This CDR3 spans 15 amino acids. The germline CDR1 and CDR2 sequences are SGHTA and FQGNSA. In DNA form, the CDR3 reads TGTGCCAGCAGCCCTGGCGGCCAGGCCGCCTATGGCTACACCTTC. Encoded protein: CASSPGGQAAYGYTF. The full variable domain, its missing parts supplied by reference TRBV7-2 and TRBJ1-2, is GAGVSQSPSNKVTEKGKDVELRCDPISGHTALYWYRQSLGQGLEFLIYFQGNSAPDKSGLPSDRFSAERTGGSVSTLTIQRTQQEDSAVYLCASSPGGQAAYGYTFGSGTRLTVV.

With regard to this clone: An end of the junction differs from the germline gene, which may be a read error. The V gene is TRBV3-1 (or the pseudogene TRBV3-2), the J gene TRBJ1-2, with D perhaps TRBD1 (6 bases). Germline values: CDR1 LGHDT, CDR2 YNNKEL (reference sequence). The CDR3 extends over 14 amino acids. CDR3 sequence: CASNQKGRGRGYTF. The CDR3 DNA sequence: TGTGCCAGCAACCAAAAGGGCAGGGGTCGTGGCTACACCTTC.

V is TRBV2 and J is TRBJ2-5, with 8 bases aligning to TRBD2. V gave up 6 bases and J gave up 2 bases; unmatched junction bases: 5. The CDR3 loop spans 14 amino acids. Germline CDR1 is SNHLY and CDR2 is FYNNEI. Here the CDR3 reads CASRKRGSQETQYF. CDR3 coding DNA: TGTGCCAGCAGGAAGCGGGGGTCGCAAGAGACCCAGTACTTC. Based on the CDR3 plus reference TRBV2 and TRBJ2-5, the full variable domain is EPEVTQTPSHQVTQMGQEVILRCVPISNHLYFYWYRQILGQKVEFLVSFYNNEISEKSEIFDDQFSVERPDGSNFTLKIRSTKLEDSAMYFCASRKRGSQETQYFGPGTRLLVL.

This clone qualifies as medium-sized. The chain uses TRBV20-1 and TRBJ1-3; 8 bases are shared with TRBD1. Germline V CDR1 and CDR2: DFQATT, SNEGSKA (reference sequence). The J segment lost 2 bases and the V segment lost 3 bases, leaving 15 bases of the junction unmatched. The CDR3 runs 18 residues. In nucleotides, the CDR3 is TGCAGTGCTAGTGACCCTCTAGGGACAGGAGGGACTGGAAACACCATATATTTT. This codes for CSASDPLGTGGTGNTIYF.

This clone appeared a few times. The chain couples TRBV9 to TRBJ2-1; D unclear. V lost 0 bases and J 8 bases, leaving 6 bases between the germline ends. The CDR3 loop spans 12 amino acids. Germline lookup yields CDR1 SGDLS and CDR2 YYNGEE. The CDR3 sequence is CASSVDYDEQFF. The CDR3 bases are TGTGCCAGCAGCGTAGATTACGATGAGCAGTTCTTC.

The chain is built from TRBV18 and TRBJ2-1; the D gene is possibly TRBD1 (6 bases). Deletions cut 2 bases from V and 10 bases from J, with 12 bases between. CDR3 length: 13 amino acids. Per the germline V gene, CDR1 is KGHSH and CDR2 is LQKENI. As DNA, the CDR3 is TGTGCCAGCTCACCATCCGGGACACACGAGCAGTTCTTC. Translation: CASSPSGTHEQFF.

V and J are TRBV5-4 and TRBJ1-1; D gene uncertain. The CDR3 contains 13 residues. Germline V gene lookup returns CDR1 SGHNT and CDR2 YYREEE (reference sequence). Trimming took off 3 bases at V and 3 bases at J, with 9 bases between the two ends. CDR3 region: CASSSDWHTEAFF. For the CDR3, the DNA is TGTGCCAGCAGCTCGGATTGGCACACTGAAGCTTTCTTT.

This clone has more than one count but fewer than ten. This chain links TRBV7-3 with TRBJ2-1, with 8 positions matching TRBD2. Germline V gene data show CDR1 as SGHTA and CDR2 as FQGTGA. The trim removed 2 bases at V and 7 bases at J, leaving 10 bases unmatched. The length of the CDR3 is 16 residues. For the CDR3, the DNA is TGTGCCAGCAGCTTAGGGTTAAGCGGGGGAATTAATGAGCAGTTCTTC. Encoded protein: CASSLGLSGGINEQFF.

In regard to this clone: Within the sample, other DNA sequences also encode this same CDR3. CDR3 in amino acids: CASSLDGTYEQYF. The CDR3 DNA reads TGTGCCAGCAGTTTAGACGGAACCTACGAGCAGTACTTC. The J gene is TRBJ2-7, the V gene TRBV12-3 or TRBV12-4; D ambiguous. This CDR3 is built from 13 residues. Trimming cost V 1 base and J 2 bases, with 6 bases left between them.